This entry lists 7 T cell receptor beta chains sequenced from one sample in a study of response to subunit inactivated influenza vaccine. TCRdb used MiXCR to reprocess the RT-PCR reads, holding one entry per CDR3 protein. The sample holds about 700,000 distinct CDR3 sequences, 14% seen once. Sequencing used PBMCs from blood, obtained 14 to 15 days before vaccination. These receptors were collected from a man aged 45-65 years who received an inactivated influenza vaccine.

Here the CDR3 reads CSASRGGSQETQYF. The CDR3 bases are TGCAGTGCTAGCAGGGGGGGCTCCCAAGAGACCCAGTACTTC. This sequence joins TRBV20-1 and TRBJ2-5; TRBD1 or TRBD2 may be the D gene (7 bases each). Looked up from germline, CDR1 is DFQATT and CDR2 is SNEGSKA (reference sequence). The germline V and J ends were trimmed by 3 bases and 1 base, with 12 bases remaining between them. This CDR3 has 14 amino acids.

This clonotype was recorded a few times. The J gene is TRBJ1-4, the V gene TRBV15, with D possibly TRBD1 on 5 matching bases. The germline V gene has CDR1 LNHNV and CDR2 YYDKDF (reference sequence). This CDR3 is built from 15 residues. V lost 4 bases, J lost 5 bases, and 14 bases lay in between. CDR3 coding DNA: TGTGCCACCAGCACGGGGACGGAGTACAATGAAAAACTGTTTTTT. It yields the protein CATSTGTEYNEKLFF.

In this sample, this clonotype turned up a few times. This CDR3 reads CASSKMTGETGELFF. The CDR3 nucleotides are TGCGCCAGCAGCAAAATGACTGGAGAGACCGGGGAGCTGTTTTTT. This chain links TRBV5-1 with TRBJ2-2; D ambiguous. The ends were cut back, 4 bases at V and 5 bases at J, with 15 bases in the middle. Per germline, CDR1 SGHRS and CDR2 YFSETQ. The CDR3 has 15 residues.

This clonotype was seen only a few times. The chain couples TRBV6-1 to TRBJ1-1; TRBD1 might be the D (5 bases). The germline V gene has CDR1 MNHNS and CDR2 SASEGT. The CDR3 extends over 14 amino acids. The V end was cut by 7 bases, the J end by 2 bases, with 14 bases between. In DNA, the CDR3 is TGTGCCAGCACCCCACGGGACTCAAACACTGAAGCTTTCTTT. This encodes CASTPRDSNTEAFF.

CDR3 in amino acids: CASSLRIAGGGEQYF. The DNA for the CDR3 is TGTGCCAGCAGTTTAAGAATAGCCGGAGGGGGCGAGCAGTACTTC. V and J are TRBV27 and TRBJ2-7; either TRBD1 or TRBD2 may fit D (6 bases each). Trimming removed 2 bases at V and 6 bases at J, with 17 bases between. This CDR3 is 15 amino acids long. Germline loops: CDR1 MNHEY, CDR2 SMNVEV (reference sequence).

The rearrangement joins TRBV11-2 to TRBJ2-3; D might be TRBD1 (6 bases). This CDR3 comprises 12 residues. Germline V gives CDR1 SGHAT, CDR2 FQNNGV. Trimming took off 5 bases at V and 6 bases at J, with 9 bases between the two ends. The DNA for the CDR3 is TGTGCCAGCAGCCCAGGGGTGGATACGCAGTATTTT. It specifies CASSPGVDTQYF.

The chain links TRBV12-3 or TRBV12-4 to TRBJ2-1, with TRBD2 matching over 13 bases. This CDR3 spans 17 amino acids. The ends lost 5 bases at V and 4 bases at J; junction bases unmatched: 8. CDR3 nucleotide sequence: TGTGCCAGCAGTGGTCCGGGACTAGCGGGACTTTACAATGAGCAGTTCTTC. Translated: CASSGPGLAGLYNEQFF.